The 12 T cell receptor beta chains below were found in one sample sequenced in a study of pediatric ulcerative colitis. Measured with immunoSEQ multiplex PCR; TCRdb has only the in-frame clones, and not every one. The sample consists of tens of thousands of clones, approximately 87% of them appearing once. Source material: blood. All receptors come from a girl aged 5-17 years with moderate ulcerative colitis.

V is TRBV5-4 and J is TRBJ2-2, with D perhaps matching TRBD1 (6 bases). The CDR3 is made up of 17 amino acids. Germline loops: CDR1 SGHNT, CDR2 YYREEE (reference sequence). Trimming removed 3 bases from V and 1 base from J, with 16 bases in between. CDR3 nucleotide sequence: TGTGCCAGCAGCTCAAGCCCACAGGGCTTGAACACCGGGGAGCTGTTTTTT. Protein product: CASSSSPQGLNTGELFF.

V is TRBV13 and J is TRBJ2-5, with D perhaps given as TRBD1 or TRBD2 (5 bases each). CDR1 and CDR2 from the germline V gene are PRHDT and FYEKMQ (reference sequence). This CDR3 is built from 13 residues. Trimming took 4 bases from V and 1 from J, leaving 7 bases between them. The CDR3 DNA sequence: TGTGCCAGCAGCTGGGGACGCCAAGAGACCCAGTACTTC. Translated, it gives CASSWGRQETQYF.

The rearrangement links TRBV6-1 to TRBJ1-2; D call uncertain. Looked up from germline, CDR1 is MNHNS and CDR2 is SASEGT. Trimming shortened V by 5 bases and J by 0 bases, and 10 bases separated the two germline ends. The CDR3 totals 14 residues. The CDR3 DNA sequence: TGTGCCAGCAGTTTTCCGGCGCCTAACTATGGCTACACCTTC. It is translated as CASSFPAPNYGYTF.

This rearrangement joins TRBV11-3 to TRBJ1-1; no reliable D call. Trimming cost V 5 bases and J 0 bases, with 7 bases left between them. This CDR3 has 13 residues. Looked up from germline, CDR1 is SGHNT and CDR2 is YENEEA. DNA of the CDR3: TGTGCCAGCAGCGGGGATGTGAACACTGAAGCTTTCTTT. Encoded protein: CASSGDVNTEAFF.

This clone came up a few times. V and J are TRBV6-5 and TRBJ1-2; 7 bases fit TRBD1. The CDR3 covers 13 residues. V gave up 4 bases and J gave up 7 bases; unmatched junction bases: 6. CDR1 is MNHEY and CDR2 is SVGAGI in the germline V gene. CDR3 region: CASSSRTGSGYTF. DNA for the CDR3: TGTGCCAGCAGTTCTCGGACAGGCTCTGGCTACACCTTC.

The chain joins TRBV2 to TRBJ1-1; TRBD1 matches at 7 bases. Germline trimming cut 6 bases from V and 3 bases from J; bases unmatched to any gene: 10. Germline CDR1 and CDR2: SNHLY and FYNNEI. The CDR3 runs to 15 residues. CDR3 sequence (DNA): TGTGCCAGCAGCGTAAGGGGGCCTCAAGACACTGAAGCTTTCTTT. It specifies CASSVRGPQDTEAFF.

V and J are TRBV7-6 and TRBJ1-4; D unresolved. Germline CDR1 and CDR2: SGHVS and FNYEAQ. V lost 0 bases, J lost 4 bases, and 15 bases lay in between. The CDR3 runs to 17 residues. This chain's CDR3 is CASSLARSWGINEKLFF. The DNA of the CDR3 is TGTGCCAGCAGCTTAGCGAGGAGCTGGGGAATTAATGAAAAACTGTTTTTT.

The chain joins TRBV25-1 to TRBJ1-6; no firm D call. Germline V gene lookup returns CDR1 MGHDK and CDR2 SYGVNS. The CDR3 length is 16 residues. The V end lost 4 bases, the J end lost 0 bases, and 10 bases lay between the germline ends. The DNA of the CDR3 is TGTGCCAGCAGTGCCCCTAGTAGCTCCTATAATTCACCCCTCCACTTT. Its translation: CASSAPSSSYNSPLHF.

The chain has TRBV27 and TRBJ2-7, with 10 bases that match TRBD1. In germline, CDR1 is MNHEY, CDR2 SMNVEV (reference sequence). The CDR3 extends over 17 amino acids. V lost 5 bases to trimming and J lost 5 bases; unmatched junction nucleotides: 15. The CDR3: CASSGTNGDRGVDEQYF. The CDR3 DNA sequence: TGTGCCAGCAGTGGCACAAATGGGGACAGGGGAGTAGACGAGCAGTACTTC.

The count of this clone is one. The CDR3 DNA reads as TGTGCCAGTAGTATAACAGGGGATGAAGCTTTCTTT. Protein: CASSITGDEAFF. The chain carries TRBV19 and TRBJ1-1; 7 nucleotides line up with TRBD1. CDR1 and CDR2 from the germline V gene are LNHDA and SQIVND (reference sequence). CDR3 size: 12 residues. Unmatched junction bases numbered 1, after V lost 2 bases and J lost 7 bases.

The chain links TRBV5-8 to TRBJ2-1; 7 nucleotides agree with TRBD2. In germline, CDR1 is SGHTS, CDR2 YDEGEE. The ends lost 4 bases at V and 5 bases at J; junction bases unmatched: 12. The CDR3 has 16 amino acids. The CDR3 reads CASSLPGGYKHNEQFF. CDR3 in DNA: TGTGCCAGCAGCCTACCCGGGGGGTATAAGCACAATGAGCAGTTCTTC.

V is TRBV4-2 and J is TRBJ2-6; D might be TRBD1 (5 bases). Trimming shortened V by 1 base and J by 9 bases, and 16 bases separated the two germline ends. The CDR3 has 16 residues. The germline V gene has CDR1 LGHNA and CDR2 YNFKEQ. The CDR3, as DNA: TGTGCCAGCAGCCAAGCAGGGAACTCCCAGATCAACGTCCTGACTTTC. Its protein is CASSQAGNSQINVLTF.